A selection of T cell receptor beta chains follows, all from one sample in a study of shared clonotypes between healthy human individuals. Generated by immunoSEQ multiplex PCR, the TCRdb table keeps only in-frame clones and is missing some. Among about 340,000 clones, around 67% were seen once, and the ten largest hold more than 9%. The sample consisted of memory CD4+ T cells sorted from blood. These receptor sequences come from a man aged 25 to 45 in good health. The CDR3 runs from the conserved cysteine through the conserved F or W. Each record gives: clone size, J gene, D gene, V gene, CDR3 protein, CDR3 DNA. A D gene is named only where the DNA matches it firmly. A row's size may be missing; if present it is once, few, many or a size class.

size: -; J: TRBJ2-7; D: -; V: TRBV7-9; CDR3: CASSPPSVNEQYF; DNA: TGTGCCAGCAGCCCCCCGTCCGTTAACGAGCAGTACTTC
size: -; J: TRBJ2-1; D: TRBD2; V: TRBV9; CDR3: CASSVRLAGDGDEQFF; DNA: TGTGCCAGCAGCGTCAGACTAGCGGGGGATGGGGATGAGCAGTTCTTC
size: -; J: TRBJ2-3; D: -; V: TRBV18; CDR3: CASSPKDTQYF; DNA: TGTGCCAGCTCACCAAAGGATACGCAGTATTTT
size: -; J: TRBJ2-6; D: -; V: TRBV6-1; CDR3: CASSEWSSGANVLTF; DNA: TGTGCCAGCAGTGAGTGGAGCTCTGGGGCCAACGTCCTGACTTTC
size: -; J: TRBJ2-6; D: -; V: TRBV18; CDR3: CASSPYHGAGANVLTF; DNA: TGTGCCAGCTCACCCTACCACGGAGCTGGGGCCAACGTCCTGACTTTC
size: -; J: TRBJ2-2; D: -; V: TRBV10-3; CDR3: CATVGTRSGELFF; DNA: TGTGCCACCGTGGGGACCCGGTCCGGGGAGCTGTTTTTT
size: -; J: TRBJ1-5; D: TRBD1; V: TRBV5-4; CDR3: CASSQDGQGNQPQHF; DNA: TGTGCCAGCAGCCAAGATGGACAGGGGAATCAGCCCCAGCATTTT
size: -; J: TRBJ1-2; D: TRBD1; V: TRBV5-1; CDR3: CASSRGQIGYGYTF; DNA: TGCGCCAGCAGCCGGGGACAGATCGGCTATGGCTACACCTTC
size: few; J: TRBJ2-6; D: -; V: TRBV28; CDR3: CASSPGAPTGANVLTF; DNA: TGTGCCAGCAGTCCAGGAGCGCCGACTGGGGCCAACGTCCTGACTTTC
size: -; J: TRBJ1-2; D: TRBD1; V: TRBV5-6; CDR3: CASSTRPGTGNWAGYTF; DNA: TGTGCCAGCAGCACACGGCCCGGGACAGGCAACTGGGCCGGCTACACCTTC
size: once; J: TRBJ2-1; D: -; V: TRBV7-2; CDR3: CASSLVMSEQFF; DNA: TGTGCCAGCAGCTTAGTTATGAGTGAGCAGTTCTTC
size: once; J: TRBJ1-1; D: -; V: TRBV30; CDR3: CAWSVDGAGVGPFF; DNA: TGTGCCTGGAGTGTAGACGGGGCAGGGGTGGGGCCTTTCTTT
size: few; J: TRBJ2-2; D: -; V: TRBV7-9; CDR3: CASSPQRDTGELFF; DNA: TGTGCCAGCAGCCCCCAGAGGGACACCGGGGAGCTGTTTTTT
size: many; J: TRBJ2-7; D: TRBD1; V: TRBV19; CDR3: CASSKDRGRRYEQYF; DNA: TGTGCCAGTAGCAAGGACAGGGGGCGCCGCTACGAGCAGTACTTC
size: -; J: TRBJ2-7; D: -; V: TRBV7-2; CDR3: CASSFIRGSYEQYF; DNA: TGTGCCAGCAGCTTTATCCGGGGTTCCTACGAGCAGTACTTC
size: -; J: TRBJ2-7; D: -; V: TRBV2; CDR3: CASSEYYEQYF; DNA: TGTGCCAGCAGTGAATACTACGAGCAGTACTTC
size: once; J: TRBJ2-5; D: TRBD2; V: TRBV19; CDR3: CASSLGGLAGGETQYF; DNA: TGTGCCAGTAGCCTGGGGGGACTAGCGGGCGGAGAGACCCAGTACTTC
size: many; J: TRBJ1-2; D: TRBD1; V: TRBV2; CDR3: CASSGGPRQGAPTF; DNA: TGTGCCAGCAGTGGAGGCCCTCGACAGGGGGCGCCGACCTTC
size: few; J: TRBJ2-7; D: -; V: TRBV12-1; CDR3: CASSFGRREKIYEQYF; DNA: TGTGCCAGCAGCTTTGGTCGGCGGGAGAAGATTTACGAGCAGTACTTC
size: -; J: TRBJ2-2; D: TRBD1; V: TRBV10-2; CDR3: CASRNQQGAGTGELFF; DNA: TGCGCCAGCCGGAATCAGCAGGGGGCTGGCACCGGGGAGCTGTTTTTT
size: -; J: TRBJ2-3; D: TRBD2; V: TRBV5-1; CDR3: CASSRSTSGSFRGYF; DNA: TGCGCCAGCAGCCGATCCACTAGCGGGAGTTTCAGGGGGTATTTT
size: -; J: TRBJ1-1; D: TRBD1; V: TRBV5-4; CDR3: CASTRGGGGLNTEAFF; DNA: TGTGCCAGCACCCGCGGAGGGGGCGGTTTGAACACTGAAGCTTTCTTT
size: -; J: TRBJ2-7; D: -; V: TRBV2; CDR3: CASSEERFSYEQYF; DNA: TGTGCCAGCAGTGAAGAGAGATTCTCCTACGAGCAGTACTTC
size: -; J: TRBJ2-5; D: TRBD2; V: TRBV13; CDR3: CASSLGLGSGRAGVDQETQYF; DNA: TGTGCCAGCAGCTTAGGCCTGGGTAGCGGGAGGGCAGGGGTGGACCAAGAGACCCAGTACTTC
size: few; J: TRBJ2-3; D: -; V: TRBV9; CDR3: CASKRDNTDTQYF; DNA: TGTGCCAGCAAAAGGGACAACACAGATACGCAGTATTTT
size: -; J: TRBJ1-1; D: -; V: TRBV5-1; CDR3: CASSLAPPNTEAFF; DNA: TGCGCCAGCAGCTTGGCCCCGCCGAACACTGAAGCTTTCTTT
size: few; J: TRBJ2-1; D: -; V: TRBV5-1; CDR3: CASSLTAGSYNEQFF; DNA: TGCGCCAGCAGCTTGACGGCTGGCTCCTACAATGAGCAGTTCTTC
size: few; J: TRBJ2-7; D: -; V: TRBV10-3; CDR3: CAISETIEGSEQYF; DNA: TGTGCCATCAGTGAGACAATCGAGGGGAGCGAGCAGTACTTC
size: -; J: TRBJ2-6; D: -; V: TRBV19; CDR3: CASSIQATPGANVLTF; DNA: TGTGCCAGTAGTATCCAGGCCACCCCTGGGGCCAACGTCCTGACTTTC
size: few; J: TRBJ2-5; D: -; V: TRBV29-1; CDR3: CSVTLGVGRGTQYF; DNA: TGCAGCGTGACCCTGGGTGTGGGCAGGGGGACCCAGTACTTC